A selection of T cell receptor beta chains follows, all from one sample in a study of identical twins. MiXCR, run by TCRdb on the 5' RACE reads, gives a single entry per CDR3 protein. The table shows about 730,000 distinct CDR3 sequences, with approximately 22% occurring only once. The same data also contributed to another study, on T cells expressing NK-cell markers.

The specimen was PBMCs. Source of these receptors: a woman aged 18-29 years in good health. The CDR3 runs from the conserved cysteine through the conserved F or W. A D gene is named only where the DNA matches it firmly. Clone size is shown for a subset of rows, as once, few, many or a class of expanded clone.

d_call clone_size cdr3_length j_call v_call cdr3_nt cdr3_aa
. . 13 TRBJ2-2 TRBV12-3/TRBV12-4 TGTGCCAGCAGGCAAACAGAGACCGGGGAGCTGTTTTTT CASRQTETGELFF
TRBD2 few 15 TRBJ2-3 TRBV20-1 TGCAGTGCTAGAGGGGCAGCGGGAGCTGCCGATACGCAGTATTTT CSARGAAGAADTQYF
TRBD2 few 16 TRBJ2-1 TRBV5-1 TGCGCCAGCAGCTTGGGATTAGCGGGACTGGACAATGAGCAGTTCTTC CASSLGLAGLDNEQFF
. . 15 TRBJ2-1 TRBV7-8 TGTGCCAGCAGCTTATTAGCGGTCGCCTACAATGAGCAGTTCTTC CASSLLAVAYNEQFF
. few 12 TRBJ1-1 TRBV6-6 TGTGCCAGCAGTCAATCGACCGAGGGGGCTTTCTTT CASSQSTEGAFF
. . 14 TRBJ2-7 TRBV28 TGTGCCAGCAGTTACGACGGAGCCTACTACGAGCAGTACTTC CASSYDGAYYEQYF
TRBD2 many 14 TRBJ2-3 TRBV12-3/TRBV12-4 TGTGCCAGCAGTCCGACTAGCATCACAGATACGCAGTATTTT CASSPTSITDTQYF
. . 17 TRBJ2-5 TRBV10-3 TGTGCCATCAGTGGGGAGCCGGACAGTAGTCTTAGAGAGACCCAGTACTTC CAISGEPDSSLRETQYF
TRBD2 . 15 TRBJ2-5 TRBV12-3/TRBV12-4 TGTGCCAGCAGTTTCCGGGGGGGGATCGGAGAGACCCAGTACTTC CASSFRGGIGETQYF
TRBD2 . 16 TRBJ2-1 TRBV7-2 TGTGCCAGCAGCATCCGGACTAGCGGGAGGGCCTATGAGCAGTTCTTC CASSIRTSGRAYEQFF
TRBD1 . 15 TRBJ2-7 TRBV7-9 TGTGCCAGCAGCCTTTCCGGGACAGGGTCGAACGAGCAGTACTTC CASSLSGTGSNEQYF
. . 16 TRBJ2-7 TRBV5-6 TGTGCCAGCAGCGCGAGACTACTAGACGCGGCTCACGAGCAGTACTTC CASSARLLDAAHEQYF
. few 14 TRBJ1-2 TRBV5-1 TGCGCCAGCAGCTTGGCCAGCTCAGACTATGGCTACACCTTC CASSLASSDYGYTF
TRBD2 . 13 TRBJ2-3 TRBV7-2 TGTGCCAGCAGCTTTCGGGGGGACTATACGCAGTATTTT CASSFRGDYTQYF
. . 12 TRBJ2-1 TRBV28 TGTGCCAGCGGCGTCCCCCCATATGAGCAGTTCTTC CASGVPPYEQFF
. . 14 TRBJ1-1 TRBV29-1 TGCAGCGTTGCCCCCCCAGGGGTATCAGGTGAAGCTTTCTTT CSVAPPGVSGEAFF
. . 14 TRBJ2-7 TRBV7-2 TGTGCCAGCAGCTTTAGCCGTGGGCTGTACGAGCAGTACTTC CASSFSRGLYEQYF
. . 18 TRBJ2-1 TRBV4-2 TGTGCCAGCAGCCAAGATCTGGGGGCGGGCACAAGGTTCAATGAGCAGTTCTTC CASSQDLGAGTRFNEQFF
TRBD2 few 14 TRBJ2-5 TRBV30 TGTGCCTGGAGCCCTACTAGCGGCCAAGAGACCCAGTACTTC CAWSPTSGQETQYF
. . 12 TRBJ2-7 TRBV28 TGTGCCAGCAGTTGGGTCTCCTACGAGCAGTACTTC CASSWVSYEQYF
. . 16 TRBJ2-2 TRBV5-1 TGCGCCAGCAGCTTGGCCGGGGCCCTCAACACCGGGGAGCTGTTTTTT CASSLAGALNTGELFF
TRBD2 few 15 TRBJ2-1 TRBV6-1 TGTGCCAGCAGTGTGACTAGCGGGTGGCTCGGTGAGCAGTTCTTC CASSVTSGWLGEQFF
. . 15 TRBJ2-1 TRBV6-5 TGTGCCAGCAGTTACCGGCCCCCCCCGGTCAATGAGCAGTTCTTC CASSYRPPPVNEQFF
TRBD2 many 14 TRBJ2-7 TRBV7-3 TGTGCCAGCAGTCTTAGCGGGGGGGCCTACGAGCAGTACTTC CASSLSGGAYEQYF
. . 12 TRBJ2-7 TRBV7-2 TGTGCCAGCAGCTTCGGTTTGGGGGCCCAGTACTTC CASSFGLGAQYF
. many 13 TRBJ1-5 TRBV2 TGTGCCAGCAATGGTAGGGAGAATCAGCCCCAGCATTTT CASNGRENQPQHF
. few 17 TRBJ2-7 TRBV9 TGTGCCAGCAGCGTAGCTCCAACGAGAAGGGTGTCCTACGAGCAGTACTTC CASSVAPTRRVSYEQYF
. . 14 TRBJ1-4 TRBV12-3/TRBV12-4 TGTGCCAGCAAGGGGGTACAAACTAATGAAAAACTGTTTTTT CASKGVQTNEKLFF
. . 14 TRBJ2-5 TRBV11-2 TGTGCCAGCAACTTTTGGGGCCAGGAAGAGACCCAGTACTTC CASNFWGQEETQYF
TRBD2 . 16 TRBJ2-1 TRBV7-6 TGTGCCAGCAGCTTAGATCCTAGCGGGAGGGTTGATGAGCAGTTCTTC CASSLDPSGRVDEQFF
. . 15 TRBJ1-5 TRBV5-5 TGTGCCAGCAGCCAGAATGGACAGTCCAATCAGCCCCAGCATTTT CASSQNGQSNQPQHF
. few 14 TRBJ1-5 TRBV7-9 TGTGCCAGCAGCGCCGGACAGAGCAATCAGCCCCAGCATTTT CASSAGQSNQPQHF
TRBD1 . 14 TRBJ1-5 TRBV12-3/TRBV12-4 TGTGCCAGCAGTTTGGGGACAGAAAATCAGCCCCAGCATTTT CASSLGTENQPQHF
TRBD2 once 13 TRBJ2-3 TRBV3-1 TGTGCCAGCAGCCAAGTTGAACTAGCGGCACTGTATTTT CASSQVELAALYF
. few 12 TRBJ2-7 TRBV6-6 TGTGCCAGCACCAAAGGGGGCTACGAGCAGTACTTC CASTKGGYEQYF
. . 15 TRBJ2-2 TRBV5-6 TGTGCCAGCAGCTTGCGGCGTTGGTCCACCGGGGAGCTGTTTTTT CASSLRRWSTGELFF
. many 14 TRBJ2-3 TRBV3-1 TGTGCCAGCAGCCAAAGGGATGGCACAGATACGCAGTATTTT CASSQRDGTDTQYF
TRBD1 few 16 TRBJ1-5 TRBV20-1 TGCAGTGCTAGCGGGGGACAGGGGGGCACCGGGCAGCCCCAGCATTTT CSASGGQGGTGQPQHF
TRBD1 few 16 TRBJ2-3 TRBV12-3/TRBV12-4 TGTGCCAGCAGTTTACCCAGGGGGCAAGTAGGAGATACGCAGTATTTT CASSLPRGQVGDTQYF
TRBD1 . 16 TRBJ2-7 TRBV20-1 TGCAGTGCTACGTATAGACAGGGGATCCTCTCCTACGAGCAGTACTTC CSATYRQGILSYEQYF
TRBD1 many 13 TRBJ1-1 TRBV3-1 TGTGCCAGCAGCAACAGGGGAGGGACTGAAGCTTTCTTT CASSNRGGTEAFF
. . 14 TRBJ1-1 TRBV12-3/TRBV12-4 TGTGCCAGCAATTACCGGGACACACACACTGAAGCTTTCTTT CASNYRDTHTEAFF
. few 14 TRBJ1-1 TRBV7-2 TGTGCCAGCAGCCAAGGGACATCGAACACTGAAGCTTTCTTT CASSQGTSNTEAFF
. few 13 TRBJ1-1 TRBV29-1 TGCAGCGTTGGACCGGGGGCCTACACTGAAGCTTTCTTT CSVGPGAYTEAFF
. . 14 TRBJ1-5 TRBV6-5 TGTGCCAGCAGTTATGGTAGGGCGGCTCAGCCCCAGCATTTT CASSYGRAAQPQHF
. . 12 TRBJ2-1 TRBV12-3/TRBV12-4 TGTGCCAGCAGTTTAGCGCTCGGAAGACAGTTCTTC CASSLALGRQFF